This T cell receptor (beta chain) was recovered during a study of CD8+CD57+ T cells in acquired aplastic anemia. Overall study context: Sorted CD4+ and CD8+ cells yielded DNA averaging about 3.2 ug.

There are 16 residues in the CDR3. Looked up from germline, CDR1 is SGHAT and CDR2 is FQNNGV. V trimming: 9 bases; J trimming: 4 bases; junction bases outside the gene matches: 12. This clonotype was seen a few times. As yet, its antigen is unknown. Study-wide results and caveats: Twenty-nine shared CD8+ CDR3s appeared highly expressed within patients' immunodominant clones. Between the patient and control groups, CD8+ Simpson's diversity did not differ significantly.

By flow cytometry, patients selected for sequencing had shown an expansion of CD8+CD57+ cells. Each patient carried a diagnosis of severe acquired aplastic anemia. For CDR3 and TCR beta VDJ profiling, genomic DNA was the template used. One entry per CDR3 protein, called by TCRdb with MiXCR from the reads. There are about 180,000 distinct CDR3 sequences in the sample; around 50% occur only once, and approximately 12% lies in the top ten. The sequence derives from a human donor with aplastic anemia. The genes are TRBV11-2 and TRBJ2-2, with 9 bases lining up with TRBD2. Source material: sorted CD4+, CD8+, or CD8+CD57+ T cells (not recorded which) from PBMCs. The CDR3 DNA reads as TGTGCCAGTTTCCTGTCAGCGGGAGGAATCACCGGGGAGCTGTTTTTT. Protein product: CASFLSAGGITGELFF.